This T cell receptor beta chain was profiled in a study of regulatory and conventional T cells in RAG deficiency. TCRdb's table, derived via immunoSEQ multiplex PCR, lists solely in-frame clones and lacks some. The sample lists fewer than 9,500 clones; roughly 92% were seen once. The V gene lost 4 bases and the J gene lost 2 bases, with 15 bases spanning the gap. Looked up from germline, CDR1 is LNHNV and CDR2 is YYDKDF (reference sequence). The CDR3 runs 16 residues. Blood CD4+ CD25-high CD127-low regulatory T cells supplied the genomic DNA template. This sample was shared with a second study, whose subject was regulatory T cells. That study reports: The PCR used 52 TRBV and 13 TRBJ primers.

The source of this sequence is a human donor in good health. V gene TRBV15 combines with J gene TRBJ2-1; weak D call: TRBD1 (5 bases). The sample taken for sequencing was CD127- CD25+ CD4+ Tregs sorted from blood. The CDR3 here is CATSNSGAHPYNEQFF. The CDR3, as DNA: TGTGCCACCAGCAACTCTGGGGCCCACCCCTACAATGAGCAGTTCTTC.